This TCR beta chain was captured by sequencing in a study of T cells expressing NK-cell markers. As for the study in general: The TCR beta repertoires were obtained from sorted CD3+CD56+NKG2C+, CD3+CD56+NKG2C- and CD3+CD56-NKG2C+ T cells.

Whole-study results and caveats: A range of roughly 1.0-8% of CD8+ T cells consisted of dominant NKG2C+ clonotypes in roughly 6 donors.

As concerns this clonotype: The antigen remains undetermined.

TCRdb reanalyzed the 5' RACE reads, giving one entry per CDR3 protein sequence and no DNA. In all, the sample yields 250,000 to 300,000 distinct CDR3 sequences. The germline V gene has CDR1 SQVTM and CDR2 ANQGSEA. There are 14 residues in the CDR3. This chain uses TRBV29-1 with TRBJ2-5; lacking DNA, the TRBD1 call made by TCRdb goes unchecked. The sequence came from a man aged 18 to 35 in good health. The source material was blood T cells: a sorted CD56 or NKG2C T cell subset, CD4+ or CD8+ T cells, or bulk PBMC T cells (not recorded which). CDR3 sequence reads: CSVEDPGARETQYF.